A single T cell receptor beta chain is shown here with its context. The sample originates from a study of control samples from healthy donors and cancer patients. Here immunoSEQ multiplex PCR was the method, and the copy in TCRdb shows in-frame clones only, minus some. This table has about 410,000 clones, around 90% appearing once. In germline, CDR1 is LGHDT, CDR2 YNNKEL (reference sequence). The V and J ends lost 5 bases and 0 bases respectively, with 16 bases between them. There are 16 residues in the CDR3. The sample taken for sequencing was PBMCs. The clonotype comes from a middle-aged man with head and neck cancer. The chain is built from TRBV3-1 (or the pseudogene TRBV3-2) and TRBJ1-1, with a possible D match to TRBD1 (6 bases). The CDR3 protein is CASSDSPGTMNTEAFF. The DNA of the CDR3 is TGTGCCAGCAGCGACAGTCCCGGGACAATGAACACTGAAGCTTTCTTT.